Shown below are 15 T cell receptor beta chains from a single sample sequenced in a study of a mutant IDH1 vaccine in newly diagnosed glioma. Sequencing used immunoSEQ multiplex PCR; TCRdb keeps in-frame clones, though not all of them. The table records tens of thousands of clones, around 76% of them present only once. What these receptors recognize is not known. Time point indicated: week 23, last vaccination. Doses comprised 300 ug of mutant IDH1 20-mer peptide each, plus topical imiquimod. The sample consisted of PBMCs, taken from a glioma patient whose treatment included an IDH1 peptide vaccine. These receptors all come from a middle-aged man with glioma.

By its share, this clone is medium-sized. The V gene is TRBV5-1, the J gene TRBJ1-1, with TRBD1 as a possible D gene (6 bases). The germline gives CDR1 SGHRS, CDR2 YFSETQ. V was trimmed by 4 bases and J by 4 bases, leaving 14 bases between them. The CDR3 sequence is 14 residues long. In DNA form, the CDR3 reads TGCGCCAGCAGCGTTAACAGGGAGGTCACTGAAGCTTTCTTT. Encoded protein: CASSVNREVTEAFF.

V and J are TRBV11-2 and TRBJ1-4; no clear D. This CDR3 has 16 residues. The V end was cut by 0 bases, the J end by 8 bases, with 16 bases between. CDR1 and CDR2 (germline): SGHAT, FQNNGV. The CDR3 protein is CASSLDRSALGEKLFF. The CDR3 DNA is TGTGCCAGCAGCTTAGATCGGTCGGCCTTGGGGGAAAAACTGTTTTTT. The complete variable domain, with remaining parts taken from reference TRBV11-2 and TRBJ1-4, reads EAGVAQSPRYKIIEKRQSVAFWCNPISGHATLYWYQQILGQGPKLLIQFQNNGVVDDSQLPKDRFSAERLKGVDSTLKIQPAKLEDSAVYLCASSLDRSALGEKLFFGSGTQLSVL.

The chain joins TRBV30 to TRBJ1-3; 7 bases map to TRBD1. The CDR3 is 14 residues long. Germline V gives CDR1 GTSNPN, CDR2 SVGIG (reference sequence). After removal of 5 bases from V and 4 bases from J, the junction contained 8 bases not matched to a gene. CDR3 residues: CAWARTGDGNTIYF. DNA of the CDR3: TGTGCCTGGGCTAGAACAGGGGACGGAAACACCATATATTTT.

The chain links TRBV2 to TRBJ2-1; TRBD2 matches at 15 bases. This CDR3 comprises 15 residues. Germline trimming cut 6 bases from V and 4 bases from J; bases unmatched to any gene: 1. Germline V gene data show CDR1 as SNHLY and CDR2 as FYNNEI. CDR3 sequence (DNA): TGTGCCAGCAGGGGACTAGCGGGGGGTTACAATGAGCAGTTCTTC. Amino acids: CASRGLAGGYNEQFF.

This clone was detected only a few times. The chain uses TRBV10-3 and TRBJ2-7; TRBD2 matches at 14 bases. Trimming took 6 bases from V and 0 from J; bases not matched to a gene: 1. Germline CDR1 ENHRY, CDR2 SYGVKD. The CDR3 totals 15 residues. CDR3 nucleotide sequence: TGTGCCATCAGGGGACTAGCGGGGGCCTCCTACGAGCAGTACTTC. It encodes CAIRGLAGASYEQYF.

V usage is TRBV27 and J usage is TRBJ2-3, with 12 bases aligning to TRBD2. The CDR3 sequence is 13 residues long. Germline CDR1 MNHEY, CDR2 SMNVEV (reference sequence). Germline trimming cut 6 bases from V and 8 bases from J; bases unmatched to any gene: 3. Here the CDR3 reads CASRQTSGGTQYF. DNA of the CDR3: TGTGCCAGCAGACAGACTAGCGGGGGTACGCAGTATTTT.

This clone was seen a handful of times. The chain carries TRBV29-1 and TRBJ1-1; D is undetermined. The V gene's germline CDR1 is SQVTM and CDR2 ANQGSEA. This CDR3 contains 13 residues. The V and J ends lost 4 bases and 1 base respectively, with 10 bases between them. Written as DNA, the CDR3 is TGCAGCGTTGCAGCTCAACAGAACACTGAAGCTTTCTTT. The encoded protein is CSVAAQQNTEAFF.

This rearrangement joins TRBV6-5 to TRBJ1-1; tentatively, D is TRBD1 (5 bases). Germline V gene data show CDR1 as MNHEY and CDR2 as SVGAGI. This CDR3 contains 16 residues. The V and J ends lost 4 bases and 5 bases respectively, with 20 bases between them. The DNA for the CDR3 is TGTGCCAGCAGTTCCCTTTACGGCCAGGGCAGAACTGAAGCTTTCTTT. Translated, it gives CASSSLYGQGRTEAFF.

The chain uses TRBV7-9 and TRBJ1-1; 9 bases agree with TRBD1. Germline V gene sequence: CDR1 SEHNR, CDR2 FQNEAQ (reference sequence). CDR3 length: 16 residues. The V segment lost 5 bases and the J segment 4 bases; nucleotides outside the gene matches: 11. The CDR3 region has the DNA TGTGCCAGCAGCCAGGGGACAGGGATGTTGATCACTGAAGCTTTCTTT. Protein product: CASSQGTGMLITEAFF.

This clone was seen only a few times. The V call is TRBV18, the J call TRBJ2-2; D perhaps matches TRBD1 (5 bases). In germline, CDR1 is KGHSH, CDR2 LQKENI. V was trimmed by 2 bases and J by 4 bases, leaving 11 bases between them. This CDR3 spans 15 amino acids. The CDR3 region is CASSPDQGITGELFF. Here the CDR3 DNA reads TGTGCCAGCTCACCAGACCAGGGTATCACCGGGGAGCTGTTTTTT.

V gene TRBV28 combines with J gene TRBJ1-2; the D gene is possibly TRBD1 (5 bases). This CDR3 contains 13 residues. V shed 8 bases and J shed 0 bases, with 10 bases lying between them. Germline V gives CDR1 MDHEN, CDR2 SYDVKM. Here the CDR3 reads CASRGGANYGYTF. In nucleotides, the CDR3 is TGTGCCAGCCGCGGGGGAGCTAACTATGGCTACACCTTC.

CDR3 protein: CASSLNLRMNTEAFF. For the CDR3, the DNA is TGTGCCAGCAGCCTAAATCTTAGGATGAACACTGAAGCTTTCTTT. The chain joins TRBV5-5 to TRBJ1-1, with D unresolved. The CDR3 has 15 amino acids. CDR1 SGHKS and CDR2 YYEKEE come from the germline V gene (reference sequence). Trimming pared 4 bases from V and 0 bases from J, leaving 13 bases between. The full variable domain, with the rest looked up from reference TRBV5-5 and TRBJ1-1, is DAGVTQSPTHLIKTRGQQVTLRCSPISGHKSVSWYQQVLGQGPQFIFQYYEKEERGRGNFPDRFSARQFPNYSSELNVNALLLGDSALYLCASSLNLRMNTEAFFGQGTRLTVV.

This chain links TRBV29-1 with TRBJ1-3, with D possibly matching TRBD1 (5 bases). The CDR3 contains 13 residues. Germline assignment: CDR1 SQVTM and CDR2 ANQGSEA. Trimming removed 3 bases at V and 4 bases at J, with 10 bases between. The CDR3 region is CSVEEGTGNTIYF. The CDR3 nucleotides are TGCAGCGTTGAGGAGGGGACCGGAAACACCATATATTTT.

Relative to its sample, this clone is medium-sized. The chain couples TRBV5-6 to TRBJ1-2, with 7 bases identical to TRBD1. This CDR3 contains 13 residues. CDR1 is SGHDT and CDR2 is YYEEEE in the germline V gene. Trimming at V came to 4 bases and at J to 4 bases, leaving 4 bases not matched to a gene. The CDR3 protein is CASSPGQLYGYTF. For the CDR3, the DNA is TGTGCCAGCAGCCCGGGACAGCTCTATGGCTACACCTTC.

The V and J genes are TRBV5-6 and TRBJ1-1; unclear D gene. The CDR3 is made up of 13 amino acids. Germline CDR1 reads SGHDT; CDR2 reads YYEEEE. V was shortened by 4 bases and J by 7 bases, with 14 bases between the two germline ends. The CDR3 is CASSRPFGYEAFF. The CDR3 bases are TGTGCCAGCAGCCGCCCATTTGGGTATGAAGCTTTCTTT.